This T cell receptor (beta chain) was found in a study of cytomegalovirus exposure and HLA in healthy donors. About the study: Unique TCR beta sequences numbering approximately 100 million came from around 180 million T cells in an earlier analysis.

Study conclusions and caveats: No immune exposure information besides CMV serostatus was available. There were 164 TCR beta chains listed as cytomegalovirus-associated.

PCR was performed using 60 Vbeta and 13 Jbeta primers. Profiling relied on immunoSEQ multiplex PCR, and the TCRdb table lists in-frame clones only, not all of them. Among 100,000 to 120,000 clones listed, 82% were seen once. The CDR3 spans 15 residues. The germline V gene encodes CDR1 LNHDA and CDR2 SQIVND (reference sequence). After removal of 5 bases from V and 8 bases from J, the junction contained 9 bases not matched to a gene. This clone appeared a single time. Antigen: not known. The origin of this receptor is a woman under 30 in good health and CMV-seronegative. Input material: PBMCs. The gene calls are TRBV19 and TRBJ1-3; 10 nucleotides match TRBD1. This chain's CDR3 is CASSVPGTGADTIYF. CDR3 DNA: TGTGCCAGTAGTGTGCCCGGGACAGGGGCGGACACCATATATTTT.